The 11 T cell receptor beta chains presented below share a single source sample, sequenced in a study of blood T cell repertoires in COVID-19. Here immunoSEQ multiplex PCR was the method, and the copy in TCRdb shows in-frame clones only, minus some. The sample includes hundreds of thousands of clones, 87% of them seen just once. Sample: peripheral blood. The receptor source for this set is a woman aged 55-69 years with COVID-19, enrolled during active disease.

The rearrangement links TRBV2 to TRBJ1-6; TRBD1 matches 9 bases. This CDR3 comprises 15 residues. The V gene's germline CDR1 is SNHLY and CDR2 FYNNEI. Losses at the gene ends were 6 bases for V and 6 bases for J; bases not matched to a gene: 6. This chain's CDR3 is CASREQGATNSPLHF. As DNA, the CDR3 is TGTGCCAGCAGGGAACAGGGGGCGACTAATTCACCCCTCCACTTT. Complete variable domain (other parts from reference TRBV2 and TRBJ1-6): EPEVTQTPSHQVTQMGQEVILRCVPISNHLYFYWYRQILGQKVEFLVSFYNNEISEKSEIFDDQFSVERPDGSNFTLKIRSTKLEDSAMYFCASREQGATNSPLHFGNGTRLTVT.

The J gene is TRBJ2-2, the V gene TRBV9; the match to TRBD2 covers 7 bases. V lost 1 base, J lost 4 bases, and 1 base stayed unmatched. The CDR3 covers 14 residues. Germline lookup yields CDR1 SGDLS and CDR2 YYNGEE. Here the CDR3 DNA reads TGTGCCAGCAGCGTATCGGGGGGCACCGGGGAGCTGTTTTTT. Its protein product is CASSVSGGTGELFF. Based on the CDR3 plus reference TRBV9 and TRBJ2-2, the full variable domain is DSGVTQTPKHLITATGQRVTLRCSPRSGDLSVYWYQQSLDQGLQFLIQYYNGEERAKGNILERFSAQQFPDLHSELNLSSLELGDSALYFCASSVSGGTGELFFGEGSRLTVL.

V and J are TRBV4-1 and TRBJ1-2; 9 bases line up with TRBD1. Germline values: CDR1 MGHRA, CDR2 YSYEKL. Trimming cost V 3 bases and J 7 bases; bases outside gene matches: 6. The CDR3 is made up of 14 amino acids. The DNA for the CDR3 is TGCGCCAGCAGCCAGGGACAGGGATACGCTGGCTACACCTTC. It encodes CASSQGQGYAGYTF.

J is TRBJ2-5 and V is TRBV5-1; unclear D gene. Per germline, CDR1 SGHRS and CDR2 YFSETQ. The ends were cut back, 1 base at V and 3 bases at J, with 10 bases in the middle. CDR3 length equals 14 residues. The CDR3 DNA reads as TGCGCCAGCAGCTTGAGTCACATCAAAGAGACCCAGTACTTC. Its protein product is CASSLSHIKETQYF.

The chain has TRBV2 and TRBJ2-6, with a weak D call TRBD2 (5 bases). The CDR3 runs 15 residues. V was shortened by 7 bases and J by 1 base, with 11 bases between the two germline ends. Germline V CDR1 and CDR2: SNHLY, FYNNEI. The DNA of the CDR3 is TGTGCCAGCACTCAGAGGGTTTCTGGGGCCAACGTCCTGACTTTC. Amino acids: CASTQRVSGANVLTF.

V gene TRBV9 combines with J gene TRBJ2-5; 8 bases match TRBD2. Germline V gene lookup returns CDR1 SGDLS and CDR2 YYNGEE. CDR3 size: 14 residues. Germline trimming cut 0 bases from V and 5 bases from J; bases unmatched to any gene: 3. The CDR3 reads CASSVAGGGETQYF. CDR3 sequence (DNA): TGTGCCAGCAGCGTAGCGGGGGGGGGTGAGACCCAGTACTTC.

J is TRBJ1-1 and V is TRBV6-5; perhaps TRBD1 as D (6 bases). V was shortened by 2 bases and J by 4 bases, with 8 bases between the two germline ends. Germline V gene lookup returns CDR1 MNHEY and CDR2 SVGAGI. This CDR3 region has 13 residues. The CDR3: CASSYRGGTEAFF. Written as DNA, the CDR3 is TGTGCCAGCAGTTACCGAGGGGGCACTGAAGCTTTCTTT.

This clone was recorded a few times. V and J are TRBV6-5 and TRBJ1-4, with D possibly being TRBD1 (5 bases). This CDR3 region has 15 residues. Trimming shortened V by 0 bases and J by 8 bases, and 13 bases separated the two germline ends. Germline V gene sequence: CDR1 MNHEY, CDR2 SVGAGI. CDR3 nucleotide sequence: TGTGCCAGCAGTTACTCGCCAGGGTTGGAGGAAAAACTGTTTTTT. The encoded protein is CASSYSPGLEEKLFF.

The V gene is TRBV19, the J gene TRBJ2-3; D ambiguous. CDR3 size: 12 residues. Trimming left V 4 bases short and J 4 bases short, with 6 bases between. Germline V gene sequence: CDR1 LNHDA, CDR2 SQIVND (reference sequence). The CDR3 DNA reads as TGTGCCAGTAGTACTTCCGCAGATACGCAGTATTTT. Residues: CASSTSADTQYF.

The rearrangement uses TRBV3-1 (or the pseudogene TRBV3-2) and TRBJ1-1; no definite D call. CDR1 and CDR2 (germline): LGHDT, YNNKEL (reference sequence). The CDR3 runs to 16 residues. V lost 0 bases to trimming and J lost 3 bases, with 14 bases between them. CDR3 DNA: TGTGCCAGCAGCCAAGAAGAGGCCCTTAAGGACACTGAAGCTTTCTTT. This codes for CASSQEEALKDTEAFF.

This clone came up a few times. This sequence joins TRBV29-1 and TRBJ1-2, with 10 bases that match TRBD1. The CDR3 covers 15 residues. V gave up 7 bases and J gave up 7 bases; unmatched junction bases: 15. The germline gives CDR1 SQVTM, CDR2 ANQGSEA. CDR3 coding DNA: TGCAGCGCCAGGTCCGGGACAGGGGAGGAGAGTGGCTACACCTTC. This codes for CSARSGTGEESGYTF.